This T cell receptor beta chain was captured in a study of cytomegalovirus exposure and HLA in healthy donors. Study-level points and caveats: Later on, a genetic analysis was performed. It linked a missense variant in DCLRE1C with V- and J-gene trimming of TCR beta.

It was with 60 Vbeta and 13 Jbeta primers that the PCR ran. Some clones are missing from TCRdb's copy, which holds only in-frame ones; the method was immunoSEQ multiplex PCR. Found here are some 180,000 clones, over 80% of them singletons; the top ten hold 1.5%. This clone was counted a few times. The antigen is undetermined. At collection, donors were nominally healthy, but unrecorded immune exposures were probable. CDR3 size: 15 residues. Germline CDR1 reads SGHRS; CDR2 reads YFSETQ. V trimming: 4 bases; J trimming: 7 bases; junction bases outside the gene matches: 7. Sequenced: PBMCs. V is TRBV5-1 and J is TRBJ1-6, with 8 positions matching TRBD1. The sequence derives from a man between 40 and 49 years old in good health and CMV-seronegative. CDR3 amino acids: CASSPTGVQNSPLHF. The CDR3 DNA reads TGCGCCAGCAGCCCGACAGGGGTACAAAATTCACCCCTCCACTTT.